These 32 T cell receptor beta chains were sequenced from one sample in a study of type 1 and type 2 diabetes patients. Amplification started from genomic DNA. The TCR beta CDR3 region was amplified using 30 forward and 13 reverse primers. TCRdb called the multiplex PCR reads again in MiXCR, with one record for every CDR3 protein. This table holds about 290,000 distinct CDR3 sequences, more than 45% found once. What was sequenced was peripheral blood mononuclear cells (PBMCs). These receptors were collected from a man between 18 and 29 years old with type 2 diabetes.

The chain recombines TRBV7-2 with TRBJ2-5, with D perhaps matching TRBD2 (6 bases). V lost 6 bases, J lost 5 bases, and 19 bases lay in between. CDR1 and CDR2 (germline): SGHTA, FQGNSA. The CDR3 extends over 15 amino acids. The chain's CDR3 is CASRVLGGIRETQYF. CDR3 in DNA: TGTGCCAGCAGGGTCCTGGGAGGAATTAGGGAGACCCAGTACTTC.

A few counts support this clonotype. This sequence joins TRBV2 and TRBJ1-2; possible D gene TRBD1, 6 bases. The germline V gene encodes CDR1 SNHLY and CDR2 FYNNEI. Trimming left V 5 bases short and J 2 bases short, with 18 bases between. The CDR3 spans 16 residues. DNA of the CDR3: TGTGCCAGCAGTTGGACAGATTTTAGCACAAACTATGGCTACACCTTC. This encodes CASSWTDFSTNYGYTF. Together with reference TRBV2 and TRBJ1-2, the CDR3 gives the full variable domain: EPEVTQTPSHQVTQMGQEVILRCVPISNHLYFYWYRQILGQKVEFLVSFYNNEISEKSEIFDDQFSVERPDGSNFTLKIRSTKLEDSAMYFCASSWTDFSTNYGYTFGSGTRLTVV.

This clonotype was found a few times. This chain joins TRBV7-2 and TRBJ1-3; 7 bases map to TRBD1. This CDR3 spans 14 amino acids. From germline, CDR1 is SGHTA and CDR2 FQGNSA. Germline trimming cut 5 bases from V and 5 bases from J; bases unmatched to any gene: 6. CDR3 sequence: CASSRDSSRNTIYF. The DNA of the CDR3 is TGTGCCAGCAGCCGGGACAGTTCGAGAAACACCATATATTTT.

The CDR3 nucleotides are TGTGCCAGCTGGAGGACTCCTTACAATGAGCAGTTCTTC. Amino acid sequence: CASWRTPYNEQFF. The chain uses TRBV6-1 and TRBJ2-1, with D possibly matching TRBD2 (5 bases). This CDR3 region has 13 residues. V lost 8 bases and J 4 bases, leaving 12 bases between the germline ends. Germline CDR1 reads MNHNS; CDR2 reads SASEGT.

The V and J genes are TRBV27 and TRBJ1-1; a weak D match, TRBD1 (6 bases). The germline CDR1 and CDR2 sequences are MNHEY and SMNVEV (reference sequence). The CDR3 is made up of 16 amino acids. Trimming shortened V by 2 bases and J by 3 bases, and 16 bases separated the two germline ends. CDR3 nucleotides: TGTGCCAGCAGTTTAAATGGGCAGGGGACCTACACTGAAGCTTTCTTT. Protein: CASSLNGQGTYTEAFF.

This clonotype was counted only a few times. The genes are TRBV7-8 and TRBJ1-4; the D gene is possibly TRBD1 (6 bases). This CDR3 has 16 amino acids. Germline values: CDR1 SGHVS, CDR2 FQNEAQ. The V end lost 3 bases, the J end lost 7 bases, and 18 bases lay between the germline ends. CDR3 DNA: TGTGCCAGCAGCTTCCCACAGGGCACCGTGGGTGAAAAACTGTTTTTT. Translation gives CASSFPQGTVGEKLFF.

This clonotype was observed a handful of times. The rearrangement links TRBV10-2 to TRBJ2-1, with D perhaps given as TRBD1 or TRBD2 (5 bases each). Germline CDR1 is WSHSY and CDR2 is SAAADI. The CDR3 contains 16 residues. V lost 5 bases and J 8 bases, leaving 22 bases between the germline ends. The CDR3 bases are TGCGCCAGCAGTAACATCGAGGGTAACAGGTGGGATGAGCAGTTCTTC. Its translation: CASSNIEGNRWDEQFF.

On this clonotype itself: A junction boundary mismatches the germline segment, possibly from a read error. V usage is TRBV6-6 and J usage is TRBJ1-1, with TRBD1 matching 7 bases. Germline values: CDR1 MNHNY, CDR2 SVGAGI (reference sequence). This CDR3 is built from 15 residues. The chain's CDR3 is CASSLDGQAGTEAFF. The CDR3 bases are TGCGCCAGCAGCTTGGACGGACAGGCAGGAACTGAAGCTTTCTTT.

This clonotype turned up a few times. The CDR3 is CASKGGAYEQYF. The CDR3 bases are TGTGCCAGCAAGGGGGGCGCCTACGAGCAGTACTTC. This chain links TRBV2 with TRBJ2-7; D may correspond to TRBD1 or TRBD2 (6 bases each). In germline, CDR1 is SNHLY, CDR2 FYNNEI. Trimming took 7 bases from V and 2 from J, leaving 9 bases between them. This CDR3 comprises 12 residues.

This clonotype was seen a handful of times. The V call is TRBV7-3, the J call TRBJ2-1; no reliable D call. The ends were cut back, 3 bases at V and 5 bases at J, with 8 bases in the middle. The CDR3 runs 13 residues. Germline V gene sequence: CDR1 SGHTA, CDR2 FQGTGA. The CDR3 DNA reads TGTGCCAGCAGCTTGACTTCCAACAATGAGCAGTTCTTC. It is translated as CASSLTSNNEQFF. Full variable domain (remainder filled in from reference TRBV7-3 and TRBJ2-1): GAGVSQTPSNKVTEKGKYVELRCDPISGHTALYWYRQSLGQGPEFLIYFQGTGAADDSGLPNDRFFAVRPEGSVSTLKIQRTERGDSAVYLCASSLTSNNEQFFGPGTRLTVL.

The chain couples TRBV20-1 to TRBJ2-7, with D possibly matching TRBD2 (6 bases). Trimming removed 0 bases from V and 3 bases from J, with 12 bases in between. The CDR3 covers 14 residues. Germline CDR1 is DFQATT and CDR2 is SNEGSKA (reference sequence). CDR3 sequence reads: CSARDPGRGYEQYF. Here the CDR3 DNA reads TGCAGTGCTAGAGATCCGGGGCGGGGCTACGAGCAGTACTTC.

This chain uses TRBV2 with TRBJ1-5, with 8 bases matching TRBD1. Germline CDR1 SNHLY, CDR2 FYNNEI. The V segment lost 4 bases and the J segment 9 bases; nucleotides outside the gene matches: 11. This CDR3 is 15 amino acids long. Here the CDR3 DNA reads TGTGCCAGCAGTGTAGAGGGACAGGACAGATGGCCCCAGCATTTT. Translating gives CASSVEGQDRWPQHF.

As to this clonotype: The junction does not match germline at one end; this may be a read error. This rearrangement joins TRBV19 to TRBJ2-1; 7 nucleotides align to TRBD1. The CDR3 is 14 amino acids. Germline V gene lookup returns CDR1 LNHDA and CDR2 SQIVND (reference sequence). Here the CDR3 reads CASSRDSSYSEQFF. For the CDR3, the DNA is TGTGCCAGTAGTCGGGACAGCTCCTACAGTGAGCAGTTCTTC.

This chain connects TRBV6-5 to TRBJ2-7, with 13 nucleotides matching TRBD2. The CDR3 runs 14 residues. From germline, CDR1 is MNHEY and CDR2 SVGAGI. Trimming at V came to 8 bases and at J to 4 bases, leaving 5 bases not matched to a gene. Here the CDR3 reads CASGLAGVKYEQYF. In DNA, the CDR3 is TGTGCCAGCGGACTAGCGGGAGTTAAGTACGAGCAGTACTTC.

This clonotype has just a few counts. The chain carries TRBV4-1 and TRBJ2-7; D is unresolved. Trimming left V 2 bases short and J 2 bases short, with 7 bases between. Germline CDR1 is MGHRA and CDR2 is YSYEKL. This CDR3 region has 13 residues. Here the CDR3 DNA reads TGCGCCAGCAGCCAATCCTTAACCTACGAGCAGTACTTC. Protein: CASSQSLTYEQYF.

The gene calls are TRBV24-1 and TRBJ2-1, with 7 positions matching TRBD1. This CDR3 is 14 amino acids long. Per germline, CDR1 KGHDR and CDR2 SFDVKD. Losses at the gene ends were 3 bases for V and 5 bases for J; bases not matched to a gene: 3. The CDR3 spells CATSDPGQHNEQFF. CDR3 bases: TGTGCCACCAGTGATCCGGGACAGCACAATGAGCAGTTCTTC.

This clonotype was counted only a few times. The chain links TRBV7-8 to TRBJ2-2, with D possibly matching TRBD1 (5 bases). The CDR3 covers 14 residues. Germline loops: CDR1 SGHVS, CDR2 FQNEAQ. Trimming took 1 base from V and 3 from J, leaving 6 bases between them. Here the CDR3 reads CASSLGQYTGELFF. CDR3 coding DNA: TGTGCCAGCAGCTTAGGACAGTACACCGGGGAGCTGTTTTTT. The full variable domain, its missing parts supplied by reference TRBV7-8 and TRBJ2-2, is GAGVSQSPRYKVAKRGQDVALRCDPISGHVSLFWYQQALGQGPEFLTYFQNEAQLDKSGLPSDRFFAERPEGSVSTLKIQRTQQEDSAVYLCASSLGQYTGELFFGEGSRLTVL.

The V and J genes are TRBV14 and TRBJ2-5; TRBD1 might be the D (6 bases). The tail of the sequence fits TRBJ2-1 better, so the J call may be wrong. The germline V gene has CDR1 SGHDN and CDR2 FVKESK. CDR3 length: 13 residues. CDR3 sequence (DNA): TGTGCCAGCAGCCACGGACAGCCGAATGAGCAGTTCTTC. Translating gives CASSHGQPNEQFF.

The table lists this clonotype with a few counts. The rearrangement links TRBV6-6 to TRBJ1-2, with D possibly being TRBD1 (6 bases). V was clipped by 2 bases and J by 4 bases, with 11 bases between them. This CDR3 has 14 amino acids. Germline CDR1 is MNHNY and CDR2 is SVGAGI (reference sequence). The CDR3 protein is CASSYGNRAYGYTF. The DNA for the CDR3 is TGTGCCAGCAGTTACGGGAACAGGGCCTATGGCTACACCTTC.

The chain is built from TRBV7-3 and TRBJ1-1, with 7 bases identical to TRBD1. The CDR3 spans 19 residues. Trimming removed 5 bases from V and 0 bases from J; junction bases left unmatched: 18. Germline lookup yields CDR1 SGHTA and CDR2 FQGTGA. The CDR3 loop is CASSPGLSRGLRVNTEAFF. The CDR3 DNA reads TGTGCCAGCAGCCCTGGACTGTCAAGGGGGCTCCGAGTGAACACTGAAGCTTTCTTT. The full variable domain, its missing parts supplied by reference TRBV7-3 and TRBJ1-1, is GAGVSQTPSNKVTEKGKYVELRCDPISGHTALYWYRQSLGQGPEFLIYFQGTGAADDSGLPNDRFFAVRPEGSVSTLKIQRTERGDSAVYLCASSPGLSRGLRVNTEAFFGQGTRLTVV.

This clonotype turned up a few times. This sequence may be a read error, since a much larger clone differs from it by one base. The CDR3 coding sequence is TGTGCCAGCAGCCAGGATACGGACACTGAAGCTTTCTTT. Translation gives CASSQDTDTEAFF. The rearrangement uses TRBV7-3 and TRBJ1-1; the D is unclear. Trimming took 5 bases from V and 3 from J, leaving 10 bases between them. CDR3 length: 13 residues. Germline-derived CDR1 and CDR2 are SGHTA and FQGTGA.

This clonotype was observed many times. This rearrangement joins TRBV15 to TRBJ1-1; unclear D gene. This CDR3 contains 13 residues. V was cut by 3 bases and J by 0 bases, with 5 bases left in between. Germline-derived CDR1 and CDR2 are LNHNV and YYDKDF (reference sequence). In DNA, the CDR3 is TGTGCCACCAGCAGGCCAGTGAACACTGAAGCTTTCTTT. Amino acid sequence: CATSRPVNTEAFF. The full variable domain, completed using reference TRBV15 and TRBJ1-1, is DAMVIQNPRYQVTQFGKPVTLSCSQTLNHNVMYWYQQKSSQAPKLLFHYYDKDFNNEADTPDNFQSRRPNTSFCFLDIRSPGLGDTAMYLCATSRPVNTEAFFGQGTRLTVV.

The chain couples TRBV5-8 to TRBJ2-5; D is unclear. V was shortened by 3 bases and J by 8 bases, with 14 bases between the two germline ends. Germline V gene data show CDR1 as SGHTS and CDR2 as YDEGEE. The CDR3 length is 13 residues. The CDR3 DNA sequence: TGTGCCAGCAGCTCAAAAGTTGGTATAACCCAGTACTTC. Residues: CASSSKVGITQYF.

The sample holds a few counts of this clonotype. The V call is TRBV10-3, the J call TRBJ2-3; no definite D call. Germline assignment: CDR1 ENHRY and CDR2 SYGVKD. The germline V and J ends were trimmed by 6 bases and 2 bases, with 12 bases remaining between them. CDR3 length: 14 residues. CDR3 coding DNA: TGTGCCATCAGACTCGCAGAGAACACAGATACGCAGTATTTT. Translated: CAIRLAENTDTQYF.

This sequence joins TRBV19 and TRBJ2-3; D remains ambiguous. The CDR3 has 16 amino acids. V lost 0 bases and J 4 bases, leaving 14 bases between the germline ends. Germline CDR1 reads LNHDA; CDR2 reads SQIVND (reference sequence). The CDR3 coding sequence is TGTGCCAGTAGTATAGATGTTTGGGGTTCCTCAGATACGCAGTATTTT. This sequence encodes CASSIDVWGSSDTQYF.

CDR3 sequence reads: CSAESSTDTQYF. The CDR3 DNA sequence: TGCAGTGCAGAAAGCTCGACAGATACGCAGTATTTT. The chain couples TRBV20-1 to TRBJ2-3, with D hard to call. The CDR3 extends over 12 amino acids. CDR1 is DFQATT, CDR2 SNEGSKA, per germline (reference sequence). V lost 6 bases and J 3 bases, leaving 10 bases between the germline ends.

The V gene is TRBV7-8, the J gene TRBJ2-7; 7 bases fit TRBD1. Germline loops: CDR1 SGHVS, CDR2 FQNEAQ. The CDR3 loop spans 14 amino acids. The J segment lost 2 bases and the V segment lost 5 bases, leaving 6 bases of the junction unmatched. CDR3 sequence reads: CASSLGTETYEQYF. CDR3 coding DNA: TGTGCCAGCAGCCTAGGGACAGAGACCTACGAGCAGTACTTC.

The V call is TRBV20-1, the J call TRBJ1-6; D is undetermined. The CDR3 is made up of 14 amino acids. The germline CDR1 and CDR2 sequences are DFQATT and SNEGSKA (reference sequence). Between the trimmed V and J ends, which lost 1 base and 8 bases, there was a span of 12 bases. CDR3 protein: CSARVLGFDSPLHF. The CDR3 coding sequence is TGCAGTGCTAGAGTATTGGGGTTCGATTCACCCCTCCACTTT.

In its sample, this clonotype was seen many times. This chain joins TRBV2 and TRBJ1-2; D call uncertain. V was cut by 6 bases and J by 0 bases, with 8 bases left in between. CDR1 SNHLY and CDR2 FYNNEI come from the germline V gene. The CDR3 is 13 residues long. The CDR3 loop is CASRGPSNYGYTF. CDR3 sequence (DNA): TGTGCCAGCAGAGGACCTTCTAACTATGGCTACACCTTC.

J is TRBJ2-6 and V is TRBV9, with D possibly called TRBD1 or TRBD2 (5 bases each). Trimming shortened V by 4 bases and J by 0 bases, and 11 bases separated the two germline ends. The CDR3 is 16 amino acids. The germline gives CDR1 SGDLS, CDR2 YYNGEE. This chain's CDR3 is CASSSDGASGANVLTF. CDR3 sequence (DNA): TGTGCCAGCAGCTCGGACGGGGCCTCTGGGGCCAACGTCCTGACTTTC.

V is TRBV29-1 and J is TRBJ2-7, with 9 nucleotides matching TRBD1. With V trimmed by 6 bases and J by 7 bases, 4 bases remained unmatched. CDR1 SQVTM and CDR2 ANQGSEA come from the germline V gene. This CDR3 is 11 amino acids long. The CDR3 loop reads CSVTGGREQYF. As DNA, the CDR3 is TGCAGCGTCACAGGGGGCAGGGAGCAGTACTTC.

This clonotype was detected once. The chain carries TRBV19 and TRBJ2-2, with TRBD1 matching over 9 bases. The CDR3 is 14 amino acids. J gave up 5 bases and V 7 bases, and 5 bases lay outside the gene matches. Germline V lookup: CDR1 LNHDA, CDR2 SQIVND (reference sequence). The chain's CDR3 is CASTRTGETGELFF. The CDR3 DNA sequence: TGTGCCAGTACCCGGACAGGGGAGACCGGGGAGCTGTTTTTT.